This T cell receptor beta chain comes out of a study of response to subunit inactivated influenza vaccine. Concerning this clonotype: The antigen remains unidentified.

TCRdb passed the RT-PCR reads through MiXCR, listing each CDR3 protein once. Among more than 450,000 distinct CDR3 sequences listed, about an eighth were seen once. Study-wide results and caveats: Every seasonal influenza vaccination brings in few new T cells, the authors suggested.

The length of the CDR3 is 15 residues. Trimming removed 5 bases at V and 6 bases at J, with 18 bases between. Per germline, CDR1 SGHVS and CDR2 FQNEAQ. The input for sequencing was PBMCs from blood, taken on the day of vaccination. This receptor was identified in a man in his fifties who received an inactivated influenza vaccine. The chain couples TRBV7-8 to TRBJ2-3; D may be TRBD1 or TRBD2 (5 bases each). CDR3 DNA sequence: TGTGCCAGCAGCCAACCGGGACCAACCCCGGATACGCAGTATTTT. Protein: CASSQPGPTPDTQYF.